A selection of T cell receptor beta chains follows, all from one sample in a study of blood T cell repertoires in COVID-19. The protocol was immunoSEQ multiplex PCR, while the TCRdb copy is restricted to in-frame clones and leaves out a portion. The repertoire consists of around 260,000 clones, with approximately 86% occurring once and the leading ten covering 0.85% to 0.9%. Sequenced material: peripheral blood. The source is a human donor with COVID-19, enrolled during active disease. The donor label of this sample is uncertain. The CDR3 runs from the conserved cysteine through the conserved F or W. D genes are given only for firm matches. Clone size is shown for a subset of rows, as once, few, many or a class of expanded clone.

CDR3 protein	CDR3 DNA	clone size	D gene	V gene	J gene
CATSTGGLNQPQHF	TGTGCCACCTCGACAGGGGGACTCAATCAGCCCCAGCATTTT	NA	TRBD1	TRBV19	TRBJ1-5
CASSFTTGANEKLFF	TGTGCCAGCAGCTTCACGACAGGGGCAAATGAAAAACTGTTTTTT	NA	TRBD1	TRBV9	TRBJ1-4
CASSQGVAGGYYGYTF	TGTGCCAGCAGCCAAGGGGTGGCAGGGGGGTACTATGGCTACACCTTC	NA	TRBD1	TRBV27	TRBJ1-2
CASSVQAGSTDTQYF	TGTGCCAGCAGCGTCCAAGCGGGCAGCACAGATACGCAGTATTTT	NA	NA	TRBV9	TRBJ2-3
CASSLDLGDRSSYNEQFF	TGTGCCAGCAGCTTAGATCTAGGGGATCGGAGCTCCTACAATGAGCAGTTCTTC	NA	NA	TRBV11-2	TRBJ2-1
CSVGTSGMGEQYF	TGCAGCGTGGGGACTAGCGGGATGGGGGAGCAGTACTTC	NA	TRBD2	TRBV29-1	TRBJ2-7
CASSLNFPGSPLHF	TGTGCCAGCAGCTTGAATTTTCCTGGCTCACCCCTCCACTTT	NA	NA	TRBV5-4	TRBJ1-6
CASSIGDSNEKLFF	TGTGCCAGTAGTATTGGGGACAGTAATGAAAAACTGTTTTTT	NA	TRBD1	TRBV19	TRBJ1-4
CASSQQGAEQPQHF	TGTGCCAGCTCCCAGCAGGGGGCGGAGCAGCCCCAGCATTTT	NA	TRBD1	TRBV18	TRBJ1-5
CASSQDPGRREQYF	TGCGCCAGCAGCCAAGATCCGGGCAGGCGGGAACAGTACTTC	NA	NA	TRBV4-3	TRBJ2-4
CASSRAGTSNQPQHF	TGTGCCAGTAGTAGGGCGGGGACTAGCAATCAGCCCCAGCATTTT	NA	NA	TRBV19	TRBJ1-5
CSASKGLASKEQYF	TGCAGTGCTAGTAAAGGACTAGCGTCTAAAGAGCAGTACTTC	NA	TRBD2	TRBV20-1	TRBJ2-7
CASSQGGPGLREQYF	TGTGCCAGCAGCCAGGGAGGTCCCGGGTTGCGGGAGCAGTACTTC	NA	NA	TRBV5-6	TRBJ2-7
CASRAASLGGSYNEQFF	TGTGCCAGCAGGGCAGCTAGCCTCGGGGGTTCCTACAATGAGCAGTTCTTC	NA	NA	TRBV2	TRBJ2-1
CASNRAQGTEAFF	TGTGCCAGCAACCGGGCCCAGGGCACTGAAGCTTTCTTT	few	NA	TRBV6-5	TRBJ1-1
CASTYSGIVAGELFF	TGTGCCAGCACCTATAGCGGGATAGTCGCCGGGGAGCTGTTTTTT	NA	TRBD2	TRBV6-5	TRBJ2-2
CASSQNEKLFF	TGTGCCAGCAGTCAGAATGAAAAACTGTTTTTT	once	NA	TRBV28	TRBJ1-4
CASSLRGTGDSEQYF	TGTGCCAGCAGCTTGAGGGGGACAGGGGATAGTGAGCAGTACTTC	once	TRBD1	TRBV5-5	TRBJ2-7
CASSLSAPVAGNTGELFF	TGTGCCAGCAGCCTCTCCGCCCCCGTAGCGGGAAACACCGGGGAGCTGTTTTTT	once	TRBD2	TRBV11-3	TRBJ2-2
CASSLIPGEHYGYTF	TGTGCCAGCAGTTTAATTCCAGGGGAACACTATGGCTACACCTTC	NA	NA	TRBV27	TRBJ1-2
CASGLGGQGGTEAFF	TGTGCTAGTGGTTTGGGGGGACAGGGTGGGACTGAAGCTTTCTTT	NA	TRBD1	TRBV12-5	TRBJ1-1
CASSATANTEAFF	TGTGCCAGCAGCGCCACAGCGAACACTGAAGCTTTCTTT	NA	NA	TRBV7-9	TRBJ1-1
CASSYSGGGLRREAFF	TGTGCCAGCAGTTACTCGGGAGGGGGACTTCGACGAGAAGCTTTCTTT	NA	NA	TRBV6-5	TRBJ1-1
CASRRGDSWTEAFF	TGTGCCAGTAGGCGGGGCGATTCGTGGACTGAAGCTTTCTTT	NA	NA	TRBV19	TRBJ1-1
CASTHLLAGGSSYEQYF	TGTGCCAGCACCCACTTACTAGCGGGAGGTTCCTCCTACGAGCAGTACTTC	NA	TRBD2	TRBV11-2	TRBJ2-7
CASSSGGGGGSNQPQHF	TGTGCCAGCAGCTCGGGAGGGGGGGGCGGAAGCAATCAGCCCCAGCATTTT	NA	NA	TRBV5-4	TRBJ1-5
CASSSRTGVDTQYF	TGTGCCAGCAGTAGCCGCACGGGGGTGGATACGCAGTATTTT	NA	NA	TRBV2	TRBJ2-3
CASSPRLAGETEQYF	TGCGCCAGCAGCCCGAGACTAGCGGGAGAAACCGAGCAGTACTTC	NA	TRBD2	TRBV5-1	TRBJ2-7
CASSQNPRGASSEKLFF	TGTGCCAGCAGCCAAAACCCCAGGGGGGCATCAAGTGAAAAACTGTTTTTT	once	TRBD1	TRBV3-1/TRBV3-2	TRBJ1-4
CASSVDVGTDYEAFF	TGTGCCAGCAGCGTAGATGTCGGGACGGACTATGAAGCTTTCTTT	NA	NA	TRBV9	TRBJ1-1
CSVREGGGGQETQYF	TGCAGCGTTCGAGAGGGCGGGGGGGGACAAGAGACCCAGTACTTC	NA	TRBD2	TRBV29-1	TRBJ2-5
CASSILGTSNQPQHF	TGTGCCAGCAGTATCTTAGGGACAAGTAATCAGCCCCAGCATTTT	NA	NA	TRBV6-2/TRBV6-3	TRBJ1-5
CASSSGTGPYEQYF	TGTGCCAGCAGTTCCGGGACAGGGCCCTACGAGCAGTACTTC	NA	TRBD1	TRBV2	TRBJ2-7
CASSLQGAPYEQYF	TGTGCCAGCAGCTTACAGGGGGCGCCTTACGAGCAGTACTTC	NA	TRBD1	TRBV6-2/TRBV6-3	TRBJ2-7
CASSLRLDTQYF	TGTGCCAGCAGCCTCAGGTTAGATACGCAGTATTTT	NA	NA	TRBV6-6	TRBJ2-3
CSVDPGENTEAFF	TGCAGCGTTGATCCAGGGGAGAACACTGAAGCTTTCTTT	NA	NA	TRBV29-1	TRBJ1-1
CASWTSGDTGELFF	TGTGCCAGCTGGACTAGCGGGGACACCGGGGAGCTGTTTTTT	NA	TRBD2	TRBV28	TRBJ2-2
CASGGQWLQPQHF	TGTGCCAGCGGAGGACAGTGGCTGCAGCCCCAGCATTTT	NA	NA	TRBV6-5	TRBJ1-5
CAWSLRQHNYGYTF	TGTGCCTGGAGCCTCCGACAGCATAACTATGGCTACACCTTC	NA	NA	TRBV30	TRBJ1-2
CASSQQTGGQETQYF	TGCGCCAGCAGCCAGCAAACAGGGGGCCAAGAGACCCAGTACTTC	NA	TRBD1	TRBV4-1	TRBJ2-5
CASSLAQGGRTEAFF	TGTGCCAGCAGCTTAGCACAGGGTGGTAGGACTGAAGCTTTCTTT	NA	NA	TRBV7-8	TRBJ1-1
CASTPTDFYGYTF	TGTGCCAGTACCCCGACTGACTTCTATGGCTACACCTTC	NA	NA	TRBV19	TRBJ1-2
CATSRGVNSPLHF	TGTGCCACCTCCAGGGGGGTGAATTCACCCCTCCACTTT	NA	TRBD1	TRBV6-5	TRBJ1-6
CASRPGTSGRDTQYF	TGTGCCAGCAGACCCGGGACTAGCGGGAGAGATACGCAGTATTTT	NA	TRBD2	TRBV27	TRBJ2-3